This section outlines one TCR beta chain sequence together with its context. The assay was immunoSEQ multiplex PCR, and TCRdb's table has in-frame clones only and misses some. The data contain 630,000 or so clones, approximately 87% of them seen just once; the ten biggest clones take up about 0.0094%. The data stem from a study of shared T cell receptors in the human thymus. These data are also associated with another study on human thymus T cells. That source reports: The source of the thymus tissue was resections taken during corrective heart surgery. Related studies noted strongly shared thymic repertoires across unrelated people.

Input material: thymocytes. This TCR was recovered from a boy younger than two with a congenital heart defect.

CDR3 amino acids: CASSHGGDDYEQYF. CDR3 DNA: TGTGCCAGCAGCCACGGGGGGGACGACTACGAGCAGTACTTC. The V and J genes are TRBV7-8 and TRBJ2-7; 8 nucleotides agree with TRBD2. V gave up 5 bases and J gave up 3 bases; unmatched junction bases: 6. CDR1 is SGHVS and CDR2 is FQNEAQ in the germline V gene. CDR3 length: 14 amino acids.